The next 16 T cell receptor beta chains were all read from a single sample in a study of graft-versus-host responses after intestinal transplantation. Generated by immunoSEQ multiplex PCR, the TCRdb table keeps only in-frame clones and is missing some. The table lists tens of thousands of clones, less than 95% of them singletons. Their recognized antigens are unknown. The source material was unstimulated CD4+ T cells sorted from spleen or lymph node cells, sampled before transplant. These receptors were obtained from a human donor who was the organ donor for an intestinal transplant.

Concerning this clone itself: The same CDR3 can be traced to other DNA sequences in this sample. The chain couples TRBV6-5 to TRBJ2-7, with TRBD1 matching 7 bases. The CDR3 spans 12 residues. Germline V gene lookup returns CDR1 MNHEY and CDR2 SVGAGI. V shed 6 bases and J 4 bases; nucleotides not matched to a gene: 3. CDR3 region: CASSRQGYEQYF. Written as DNA, the CDR3 is TGTGCCAGCAGCCGACAGGGTTACGAGCAGTACTTC.

V usage is TRBV12-5 and J usage is TRBJ2-1; no reliable D call. The CDR3 spans 17 residues. The germline CDR1 and CDR2 sequences are LGHNT and FRNRAP. Trimming pared 3 bases from V and 1 base from J, leaving 16 bases between. In DNA, the CDR3 is TGTGCTAGTGGTTTTGATGTCTCCTCAAAATCCTACAATGAGCAGTTCTTC. This translates into CASGFDVSSKSYNEQFF. The whole variable domain, remainder taken from reference TRBV12-5 and TRBJ2-1, is DARVTQTPRHKVTEMGQEVTMRCQPILGHNTVFWYRQTMMQGLELLAYFRNRAPLDDSGMPKDRFSAEMPDATLATLKIQPSEPRDSAVYFCASGFDVSSKSYNEQFFGPGTRLTVL.

The CDR3 loop reads CASSLVSGNAYEQYF. CDR3 nucleotides: TGTGCCAGCAGCTTGGTGTCAGGGAACGCCTACGAGCAGTACTTC. This sequence joins TRBV5-8 and TRBJ2-7; D possibly corresponds to TRBD1 (5 bases). CDR3 length: 15 amino acids. Between the trimmed V and J ends, which lost 0 bases and 2 bases, there was a span of 12 bases. Germline V gives CDR1 SGHTS, CDR2 YDEGEE.

The chain has TRBV2 and TRBJ2-3; tentative D call: TRBD1 (5 bases). V dropped 6 bases and J dropped 1 base, with 11 bases sitting between them. The CDR3 consists of 14 residues. CDR1 and CDR2 from the germline V gene are SNHLY and FYNNEI. The CDR3 sequence is CASSPVRGTDTQYF. As DNA, the CDR3 is TGTGCCAGCAGCCCAGTCAGGGGCACAGATACGCAGTATTTT.

The V call is TRBV5-4, the J call TRBJ1-6, with a tentative D call TRBD1 (6 bases). Germline CDR1 and CDR2: SGHNT and YYREEE (reference sequence). This CDR3 has 17 residues. V was shortened by 3 bases and J by 0 bases, with 13 bases between the two germline ends. The CDR3 DNA is TGTGCCAGCAGCTCCGGGACAACGAGCTCCTATAATTCACCCCTCCACTTT. Its translation: CASSSGTTSSYNSPLHF. Looking up the rest from reference TRBV5-4 and TRBJ1-6 gives the full variable domain: ETGVTQSPTHLIKTRGQQVTLRCSSQSGHNTVSWYQQALGQGPQFIFQYYREEENGRGNFPPRFSGLQFPNYSSELNVNALELDDSALYLCASSSGTTSSYNSPLHFGNGTRLTVT.

The rearrangement uses TRBV6-6 and TRBJ2-3; D unresolved. CDR1 and CDR2 (germline): MNHNY, SVGAGI (reference sequence). Deletions cut 0 bases from V and 1 base from J, with 5 bases between. There are 14 residues in the CDR3. The CDR3 DNA sequence: TGTGCCAGCAGTTACTCACGGGGCACAGATACGCAGTATTTT. Translation: CASSYSRGTDTQYF.

This chain links TRBV6-1 with TRBJ2-1, with a weak D call TRBD2 (6 bases). This CDR3 region has 14 residues. Germline CDR1 reads MNHNS; CDR2 reads SASEGT. The ends were cut back, 9 bases at V and 7 bases at J, with 19 bases in the middle. In DNA form, the CDR3 reads TGTGCCAGAGGAGGGCAGGGTATGGGGAATGAGCAGTTCTTC. Translation: CARGGQGMGNEQFF.

The chain is built from TRBV11-2 and TRBJ2-7; 7 bases match TRBD2. V shed 4 bases, J shed 1 base, and the junction held 13 bases outside the gene matches. The germline gives CDR1 SGHAT, CDR2 FQNNGV. The length of the CDR3 is 17 residues. This CDR3 is CASSSRSGGEASYEQYF. CDR3 bases: TGTGCCAGCAGCTCTCGATCGGGGGGTGAAGCTTCCTACGAGCAGTACTTC.

This chain connects TRBV6-1 to TRBJ1-1; 7 nucleotides agree with TRBD1. Germline values: CDR1 MNHNS, CDR2 SASEGT. This CDR3 comprises 14 residues. V shed 4 bases and J 1 base; nucleotides not matched to a gene: 3. CDR3 in amino acids: CASSVTGQNTEAFF. The CDR3 bases are TGTGCCAGCAGTGTGACAGGGCAGAACACTGAAGCTTTCTTT.

The V gene is TRBV6-4, the J gene TRBJ1-2, with 12 positions matching TRBD1. CDR1 is MRHNA, CDR2 SNTAGT, per germline. The junction had 11 bases not matched to a gene; V was cut back by 2 bases and J by 4 bases. The CDR3 contains 18 residues. DNA for the CDR3: TGTGCCAGCAGTGACCTGGGGGACAGGGGGCTCTCGAGCTATGGCTACACCTTC. Translating it yields CASSDLGDRGLSSYGYTF.

The chain couples TRBV6-1 to TRBJ1-5, with D maybe TRBD1 (6 bases). The CDR3 totals 15 residues. Germline CDR1 is MNHNS and CDR2 is SASEGT. V shed 2 bases and J shed 3 bases, with 11 bases lying between them. The CDR3 reads CASSEYGQPNQPQHF. In nucleotides, the CDR3 is TGTGCCAGCAGTGAATACGGACAGCCCAATCAGCCCCAGCATTTT.

The chain carries TRBV11-3 and TRBJ1-1; possible D gene TRBD1, 6 bases. V was clipped by 0 bases and J by 6 bases, with 17 bases between them. The CDR3 is 16 residues long. The germline gives CDR1 SGHNT, CDR2 YENEEA. CDR3 loop: CASSLDPGGGRAEAFF. For the CDR3, the DNA is TGTGCCAGCAGCTTAGATCCGGGCGGGGGGCGAGCTGAAGCTTTCTTT.

The chain joins TRBV28 to TRBJ2-6; D call uncertain. Germline CDR1 is MDHEN and CDR2 is SYDVKM. The CDR3 loop spans 15 amino acids. Deletions cut 4 bases from V and 0 bases from J, with 7 bases between. The CDR3: CASSSPGSGANVLTF. For the CDR3, the DNA is TGTGCCAGCAGTTCACCCGGCTCTGGGGCCAACGTCCTGACTTTC.

The chain employs TRBV4-2 and TRBJ1-4, with 7 nucleotides matching TRBD1. CDR3 size: 18 residues. The V and J ends lost 1 base and 8 bases, in that order; junction bases with no gene match: 16. The germline V gene has CDR1 LGHNA and CDR2 YNFKEQ. The CDR3 region has the DNA TGTGCCAGCAGCCAAGGAAGGGTCCTAACAGGGGTTGGCGAAAAACTGTTTTTT. It yields the protein CASSQGRVLTGVGEKLFF.

The V gene is TRBV27, the J gene TRBJ2-5, with D perhaps TRBD1 (5 bases). This CDR3 comprises 14 residues. Trimming took 5 bases from V and 2 from J, leaving 12 bases between them. Germline lookup yields CDR1 MNHEY and CDR2 SMNVEV (reference sequence). CDR3: CASSVTPGQETQYF. The CDR3 nucleotides read TGTGCCAGCAGTGTGACACCAGGGCAAGAGACCCAGTACTTC.

The V and J genes are TRBV10-3 and TRBJ2-1; 16 nucleotides match TRBD2. Germline V gene lookup returns CDR1 ENHRY and CDR2 SYGVKD. CDR3 length: 19 amino acids. V trimming: 0 bases; J trimming: 4 bases; junction bases outside the gene matches: 6. The CDR3 nucleotides read TGTGCCATCAGTGAGTCGGGGACTAGCGGGGGGGCGTCGTACAATGAGCAGTTCTTC. Encoded protein: CAISESGTSGGASYNEQFF.